A single sample gave rise to the 14 T cell receptor beta chains below, sequenced in a study of regulatory T cells in long-lasting Graves disease (dated by TCRdb to the early 2020s). Reading the label with the study, this specimen's time point is: newly diagnosed GD, antithyroid drugs for less than 3 months. RNA was extracted from PBMCs in TRIzol for both TCR sequencing and RNA sequencing. Library creation used multiplex PCR. These reads were obtained on an Illumina HiSeq 4000. TCR beta libraries were built with iRepertoire HTBI primers and Arm-PCR amplification of CDR3 regions. TCRdb passed the public sequencing reads through fastp at Q25 and MiXCR, retaining productive beta sequences. Every distinct CDR3 protein forms one entry, paired with its most common genes and DNA. The sample profile shows roughly 420,000 distinct CDR3 sequences; roughly 15% of them were found once. Around a quarter of the sample rests with the top ten.

These same data were also listed under a study on T cells in Graves' hyperthyroidism and ophthalmopathy.

This specimen was peripheral blood mononuclear cells (PBMCs), taken at new diagnosis, from a patient treated with antithyroid drugs. Receptor source: a woman between 18 and 29 years old with Graves disease. Donor details come from another sample of the same person, matched by shared clones.

The chain is built from TRBV6-1 and TRBJ2-7; tentative D call: TRBD2 (6 bases). Germline CDR1 and CDR2: MNHNS and SASEGT. The CDR3 is made up of 14 amino acids. V was trimmed by 7 bases and J by 4 bases, leaving 17 bases between them. The CDR3 region has the DNA TGTGCCAGCAATATGGGGGGACGAGGGTACGAGCAGTACTTC. Protein: CASNMGGRGYEQYF.

CDR3 nucleotides: TGCGCCAGCAGTACGACAGGGGACTATGGCTACACCTTC. Protein sequence: CASSTTGDYGYTF. The chain couples TRBV5-1 to TRBJ1-2; 8 bases are a match to TRBD1. CDR3 length: 13 amino acids. Germline values: CDR1 SGHRS, CDR2 YFSETQ. The junction had 3 bases not matched to a gene; V was cut back by 5 bases and J by 3 bases.

Ten or more counts support this clonotype. The gene calls are TRBV20-1 and TRBJ2-7; TRBD1 might be the D (6 bases). Germline CDR1 and CDR2: DFQATT and SNEGSKA (reference sequence). The V gene lost 1 base and the J gene lost 2 bases, with 12 bases spanning the gap. The CDR3 is made up of 14 amino acids. The CDR3 sequence is CSARVTGLAYEQYF. The CDR3 DNA is TGCAGTGCTAGAGTGACAGGCTTAGCCTACGAGCAGTACTTC.

The sample holds many counts of this clonotype. The CDR3 sequence: CASNLVRMDSTKGGYTF. The CDR3, as DNA: TGTGCCAGCAATCTGGTCAGGATGGATTCAACAAAGGGGGGCTACACCTTC. The chain combines TRBV28 with TRBJ1-2; D perhaps matches TRBD1 (5 bases). The CDR3 sequence is 17 residues long. The germline gives CDR1 MDHEN, CDR2 SYDVKM. V was shortened by 7 bases and J by 8 bases, with 29 bases between the two germline ends.

There are a few counts of this clonotype. The gene calls are TRBV7-8 and TRBJ2-1; no clear D gene. The length of the CDR3 is 19 residues. Germline CDR1 is SGHVS and CDR2 is FQNEAQ. V was clipped by 2 bases and J by 0 bases, with 20 bases between them. In DNA form, the CDR3 reads TGTGCCAGCAGCTTATCAATAGAAGCAGACCTACTCTCCTACAATGAGCAGTTCTTC. It codes for CASSLSIEADLLSYNEQFF.

In its sample, this clonotype was seen a few times. The chain is built from TRBV11-2 and TRBJ2-2; D is uncertain. Germline V CDR1 and CDR2: SGHAT, FQNNGV. Trimming took 8 bases from V and 5 from J, leaving 12 bases between them. The CDR3 is 13 residues long. Here the CDR3 reads CASGQTKTGELFF. The CDR3 DNA follows: TGTGCCAGCGGTCAGACCAAAACCGGGGAGCTGTTTTTT.

This clonotype has at least ten counts. This chain uses TRBV11-3 with TRBJ2-7, with 8 bases identical to TRBD1. This CDR3 comprises 14 residues. With V trimmed by 5 bases and J by 2 bases, 5 bases remained unmatched. The germline V gene has CDR1 SGHNT and CDR2 YENEEA. The CDR3 reads CASSQTGQAYEQYF. The CDR3 DNA follows: TGTGCCAGCAGCCAGACGGGACAGGCCTACGAGCAGTACTTC.

This clonotype has a handful of counts. The genes are TRBV6-5 and TRBJ1-2; tentatively, D is TRBD1 (5 bases). The CDR3 loop spans 19 amino acids. CDR1 is MNHEY, CDR2 SVGAGI, per germline. V lost 0 bases, J lost 0 bases, and 20 bases lay in between. The CDR3 DNA sequence: TGTGCCAGCAGTTACTCCCTGAGTTCAGGGTCTGCAACTAACTATGGCTACACCTTC. Residues: CASSYSLSSGSATNYGYTF.

This clonotype was seen ten or more times. The CDR3 loop is CAWSRYMNTEAFF. As DNA, the CDR3 is TGTGCCTGGAGTCGATACATGAACACTGAAGCTTTCTTT. The chain recombines TRBV30 with TRBJ1-1; D gene unclear. Trimming cost V 2 bases and J 0 bases, with 7 bases left between them. The germline CDR1 and CDR2 sequences are GTSNPN and SVGIG (reference sequence). The CDR3 runs 13 residues.

There are many counts of this clonotype. This chain uses TRBV6-5 with TRBJ2-1; 9 bases line up with TRBD2. The CDR3 totals 15 residues. J was trimmed by 6 bases and V by 2 bases; bases with no gene match: 5. The germline CDR1 and CDR2 sequences are MNHEY and SVGAGI. The CDR3 nucleotides are TGTGCCAGCAGTTACGGTAGCGGGAGTGGCAATGAGCAGTTCTTC. This encodes CASSYGSGSGNEQFF.

This clonotype has a count of ten or more. The rearrangement links TRBV20-1 to TRBJ2-7; 9 bases are a match to TRBD1. V gave up 5 bases and J gave up 2 bases; unmatched junction bases: 10. The CDR3 runs 15 residues. Germline V gives CDR1 DFQATT, CDR2 SNEGSKA (reference sequence). This CDR3 is CSAYSTGGAPYEQYF. The CDR3, as DNA: TGCAGTGCTTACTCAACAGGGGGCGCCCCCTACGAGCAGTACTTC.

In this sample, this clonotype turned up many times. This chain uses TRBV5-1 with TRBJ2-7, with TRBD2 as a possible D gene (6 bases). Germline V CDR1 and CDR2: SGHRS, YFSETQ. This CDR3 spans 15 amino acids. V lost 0 bases, J lost 3 bases, and 13 bases lay in between. In DNA, the CDR3 is TGCGCCAGCAGCTTGGAGGGCGGGGACCACTACGAGCAGTACTTC. Encoded protein: CASSLEGGDHYEQYF.

At least ten counts were recorded for this clonotype. V and J are TRBV10-3 and TRBJ2-2, with 10 nucleotides matching TRBD2. V lost 6 bases and J lost 1; bases outside the gene matches: 2. There are 15 residues in the CDR3. The germline V gene encodes CDR1 ENHRY and CDR2 SYGVKD. The DNA of the CDR3 is TGTGCCATCAGCCCTAGCGGGAGGAACACCGGGGAGCTGTTTTTT. Its translation is CAISPSGRNTGELFF.

In the case of this clonotype: It differs at one base from a far larger clone, so likely a read error. The rearrangement joins TRBV20-1 to TRBJ2-4; D is possibly TRBD2 (6 bases). Germline V gene data show CDR1 as DFQATT and CDR2 as SNEGSKA (reference sequence). The CDR3 spans 15 residues. V lost 6 bases and J 13 bases, leaving 28 bases between the germline ends. CDR3 in amino acids: CSASGGDSLYNEQYF. The DNA of the CDR3 is TGCAGTGCCAGTGGAGGGGACTCTCTATACAATGAGCAGTACTTC.